This TCR beta chain was obtained from a study of cytomegalovirus exposure and HLA in healthy donors. Notes on the study in general: Reported findings show TCR beta sequences accurately forecast HLA-A and HLA-B alleles in most subjects. Under 20,000 TCR beta sequences were associated with HLA alleles at 0.05 false discovery rate in a later analysis. Certain sequence variants were highly shared and formed a cluster, and this cluster was likely a sequencing artifact. In terms of immune exposure information, only CMV serostatus was available.

Trimming pared 3 bases from V and 7 bases from J, leaving 19 bases between. Germline loops: CDR1 SGHAT, CDR2 FQNNGV. The CDR3 spans 16 residues. PCR involved 60 Vbeta and 13 Jbeta primers. Assay: immunoSEQ multiplex PCR; the TCRdb copy retains only in-frame clones and omits some. Of some 120,000 clones in the sample, roughly four fifths were seen once. Turning to this clone: No antigen is known for it.

This sequence joins TRBV11-2 and TRBJ2-1, with D possibly being TRBD2 (6 bases). The sequence was obtained from a middle-aged woman in good health and CMV-seronegative. Sequences were obtained from PBMCs. This CDR3 is CASSLGGWGALNEQFF. CDR3 sequence (DNA): TGTGCCAGCAGCTTGGGGGGATGGGGAGCTTTGAATGAGCAGTTCTTC.